One and the same sample provided the 19 T cell receptor beta chains below, sequenced in a study of T cells in Graves' hyperthyroidism and ophthalmopathy. From RNA transcripts, TCR beta CDR3 regions were amplified. When the TCR CDR3 underwent first-round RT-PCR, the HTBI primer set was used. TCRdb analysed the multiplex PCR reads with MiXCR anew, one entry per CDR3 protein. Here the sample spans about 610,000 distinct CDR3 sequences, roughly 15% being singletons. Material: blood. These receptor sequences come from a woman between 35 and 50 years old with Graves' ophthalmopathy.

This clonotype has just a few counts. The rearrangement uses TRBV10-3 and TRBJ2-7, with TRBD2 as a possible D gene (5 bases). The CDR3 extends over 14 amino acids. V was trimmed by 2 bases and J by 5 bases, leaving 13 bases between them. Germline CDR1 and CDR2: ENHRY and SYGVKD. The CDR3 DNA reads TGTGCCATCAGTGAGGGGCGGGCGAGGGACGAGCAGTACTTC. This encodes CAISEGRARDEQYF.

V usage is TRBV28 and J usage is TRBJ2-2; D is ambiguous. Trimming removed 8 bases from V and 4 bases from J, with 23 bases in between. This CDR3 region has 17 residues. Germline CDR1 and CDR2: MDHEN and SYDVKM. The CDR3 loop is CASLPTYVRISTGELFF. CDR3 DNA sequence: TGTGCCAGCCTACCTACCTATGTCCGTATAAGCACCGGGGAGCTGTTTTTT.

The rearrangement joins TRBV6-2 or TRBV6-3 to TRBJ2-6, with D possibly matching TRBD2 (5 bases). The CDR3 runs 16 residues. CDR1 is MNHEY and CDR2 is SVGEGT in the germline V gene. V lost 2 bases to trimming and J lost 0 bases, with 8 bases between them. In nucleotides, the CDR3 is TGTGCCAGCAGTTACGAGGGCATCTCTGGGGCCAACGTCCTGACTTTC. It is translated as CASSYEGISGANVLTF.

This clonotype was seen a handful of times. CDR3 in amino acids: CASSFRLAGTTGELFF. The CDR3 bases are TGTGCCAGCAGCTTTCGACTAGCGGGAACCACCGGGGAGCTGTTTTTT. This chain links TRBV7-8 with TRBJ2-2, with 11 bases fitting TRBD2. CDR3 length equals 16 residues. The V gene's germline CDR1 is SGHVS and CDR2 FQNEAQ. J lost 4 bases, V lost 3 bases, and 4 bases had no gene match.

As regards this clonotype: It may be a read error: a sequence one base away is much more abundant. The chain links TRBV2 to TRBJ1-1; TRBD1 agrees at 7 bases. Germline values: CDR1 SNHLY, CDR2 FYNNEI. The CDR3 extends over 13 amino acids. CDR3 protein: CASEGAFNTEVFF. DNA of the CDR3: TGTGCCAGCGAGGGGGCCTTCAACACTGAAGTTTTCTTT.

This clonotype has at least ten counts. The rearrangement uses TRBV28 and TRBJ2-7; TRBD2 might be the D (6 bases). The CDR3 loop spans 18 amino acids. Looked up from germline, CDR1 is MDHEN and CDR2 is SYDVKM. Trimming pared 2 bases from V and 2 bases from J, leaving 22 bases between. The chain's CDR3 is CASSLVVAETSVPYEQYF. The CDR3 DNA is TGTGCCAGCAGTTTAGTGGTAGCGGAGACCTCCGTACCCTACGAGCAGTACTTC.

The chain joins TRBV20-1 to TRBJ1-5; 11 bases align to TRBD1. The CDR3 totals 17 residues. Germline V lookup: CDR1 DFQATT, CDR2 SNEGSKA (reference sequence). Trimming cost V 6 bases and J 1 base; bases outside gene matches: 11. The CDR3 nucleotides are TGCAGTGCCAGCAGTGACCGGGACAGGGGGAGCAATCAGCCCCAGCATTTT. This codes for CSASSDRDRGSNQPQHF.

This sequence joins TRBV24-1 and TRBJ2-5; D is unresolved. This CDR3 contains 13 residues. The V end was cut by 4 bases, the J end by 9 bases, with 14 bases between. The germline CDR1 and CDR2 sequences are KGHDR and SFDVKD. The CDR3 protein is CATSDPTEIAQYF. The CDR3 bases are TGTGCCACCAGTGACCCGACGGAGATCGCCCAGTACTTC.

The CDR3 here is CASSYQPGLTDTQYF. The CDR3 nucleotides are TGTGCCAGCAGTTACCAACCGGGACTTACAGATACGCAGTATTTT. The chain recombines TRBV6-5 with TRBJ2-3, with D maybe TRBD2 (6 bases). The CDR3 consists of 15 residues. Germline CDR1 and CDR2: MNHEY and SVGAGI. With 2 bases removed from V and 3 bases from J, the gap between germline ends came to 12 bases.

This clonotype was counted ten times or more. The CDR3 DNA follows: TGTGCCTGCCCCCGGACAGGGAGAACTGAAGCTTTCTTT. Translation gives CACPRTGRTEAFF. This chain uses TRBV30 with TRBJ1-1, with 8 bases identical to TRBD1. V trimming: 6 bases; J trimming: 5 bases; junction bases outside the gene matches: 8. The germline V gene encodes CDR1 GTSNPN and CDR2 SVGIG (reference sequence). The CDR3 covers 13 residues.

A few counts support this clonotype. The chain has TRBV6-1 and TRBJ2-6; 12 bases are a match to TRBD2. The CDR3 contains 18 residues. Trimming removed 1 base from V and 4 bases from J; junction bases left unmatched: 5. CDR1 is MNHNS, CDR2 SASEGT, per germline. CDR3 bases: TGTGCCAGCAGTGAAGTTGGACTAGCGGGATCCGGGGCCAACGTCCTGACTTTC. It translates to CASSEVGLAGSGANVLTF.

The rearrangement links TRBV28 to TRBJ1-2; tentative D call: TRBD1 (6 bases). Trimming removed 7 bases at V and 7 bases at J, with 25 bases between. The CDR3 spans 16 residues. CDR1 MDHEN and CDR2 SYDVKM come from the germline V gene. This CDR3 reads CASTPRSPTGSSGYTF. CDR3 in DNA: TGTGCCAGCACCCCTCGGTCTCCGACAGGATCGAGTGGCTACACCTTC.

This clonotype has ten or more counts. V and J are TRBV2 and TRBJ2-7; the D gene could be TRBD1 or TRBD2 (5 bases each). Germline V gene sequence: CDR1 SNHLY, CDR2 FYNNEI. Trimming left V 3 bases short and J 4 bases short, with 10 bases between. The CDR3 loop spans 13 amino acids. In nucleotides, the CDR3 is TGTGCCAGCAGTGAGGGACCAGGATACGAGCAGTACTTC. Translating it yields CASSEGPGYEQYF.

The V gene is TRBV11-3, the J gene TRBJ2-7, with 8 bases fitting TRBD2. In germline, CDR1 is SGHNT, CDR2 YENEEA. The ends lost 6 bases at V and 0 bases at J; junction bases unmatched: 10. This CDR3 contains 16 residues. DNA for the CDR3: TGTGCCAGCAGGGGGACCGGGACTAGTATCTCCTACGAGCAGTACTTC. As protein: CASRGTGTSISYEQYF.

The chain has TRBV3-1 and TRBJ2-5, with 7 bases that match TRBD2. The CDR3 runs 18 residues. The germline V gene encodes CDR1 LGHDT and CDR2 YNNKEL (reference sequence). Unmatched junction bases numbered 17, after V lost 2 bases and J lost 5 bases. The CDR3 DNA reads as TGTGCCAGCAGCCAAATCCGGTCTGTTTTGTGGGAGGGGGAGACCCAGTACTTC. Its translation: CASSQIRSVLWEGETQYF.

This chain joins TRBV24-1 and TRBJ2-3; 9 positions match TRBD1. The CDR3 is made up of 14 amino acids. Germline V gene data show CDR1 as KGHDR and CDR2 as SFDVKD. With V trimmed by 9 bases and J by 6 bases, 9 bases remained unmatched. CDR3 loop: CATGTGTGQDTQYF. CDR3 nucleotides: TGTGCCACCGGAACCGGGACAGGGCAGGATACGCAGTATTTT.

The chain joins TRBV10-3 to TRBJ1-5; no clear D. This CDR3 is built from 14 residues. CDR1 is ENHRY, CDR2 SYGVKD, per germline. V was shortened by 6 bases and J by 3 bases, with 12 bases between the two germline ends. CDR3 in amino acids: CAIRADSYNQPQHF. The CDR3 coding sequence is TGTGCCATCAGAGCAGACTCATACAATCAGCCCCAGCATTTT.

This clonotype was counted at least ten times. The chain combines TRBV20-1 with TRBJ2-5; TRBD2 might be the D (5 bases). The length of the CDR3 is 14 residues. Germline V CDR1 and CDR2: DFQATT, SNEGSKA (reference sequence). Trimming removed 0 bases at V and 5 bases at J, with 13 bases between. The CDR3 DNA reads TGCAGTGCTAGAGATGAGTCGGGGTGGGAGACCCAGTACTTC. Translated: CSARDESGWETQYF.

This clonotype was detected ten times or more. CDR3 nucleotides: TGCAGCGTCGAGAATGTGGGGGACCGCAATCAGCCCCAGCATTTT. The encoded protein is CSVENVGDRNQPQHF. The V and J genes are TRBV29-1 and TRBJ1-5; possible D gene TRBD1, 5 bases. CDR1 is SQVTM, CDR2 ANQGSEA, per germline. The V end was cut by 6 bases, the J end by 2 bases, with 17 bases between. The CDR3 is made up of 15 amino acids.